This T cell receptor (beta chain) comes out of a study of blood T cell repertoires in COVID-19. At the level of the study: The origin of the acute and convalescent COVID-19 samples was the United States, Italy and Spain. T cells, B-cell-depleted T cells, or PBMCs supplied cDNA or gDNA.

Trimming removed 0 bases from V and 1 base from J; junction bases left unmatched: 2. Per germline, CDR1 SGHRS and CDR2 YFSETQ. The CDR3 spans 16 residues. Clones were read by immunoSEQ multiplex PCR, and TCRdb kept only the in-frame ones, dropping some. This table has about 82,000 clones, 80% appearing once. The chain is built from TRBV5-1 and TRBJ2-7; 12 bases are shared with TRBD1. This clonotype was obtained from a woman in her 40s with active or convalescent COVID-19. Specimen: peripheral blood. The CDR3 bases are TGCGCCAGCAGCTTGGGGGACAGGGGGCGGTCCTACGAGCAGTACTTC. Encoded protein: CASSLGDRGRSYEQYF.